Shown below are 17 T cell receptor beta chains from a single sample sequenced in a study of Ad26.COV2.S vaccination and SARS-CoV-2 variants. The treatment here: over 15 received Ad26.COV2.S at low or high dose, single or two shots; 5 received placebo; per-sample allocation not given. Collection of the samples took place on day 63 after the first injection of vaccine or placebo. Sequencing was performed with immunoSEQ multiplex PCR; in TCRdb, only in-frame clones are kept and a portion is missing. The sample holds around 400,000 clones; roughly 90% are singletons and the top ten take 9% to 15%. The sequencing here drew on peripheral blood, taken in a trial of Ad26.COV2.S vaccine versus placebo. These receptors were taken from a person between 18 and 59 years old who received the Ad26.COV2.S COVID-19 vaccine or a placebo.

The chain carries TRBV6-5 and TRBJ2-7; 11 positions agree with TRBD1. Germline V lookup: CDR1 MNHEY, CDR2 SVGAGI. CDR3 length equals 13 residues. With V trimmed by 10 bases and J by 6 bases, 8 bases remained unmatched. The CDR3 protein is CAIGGQGVGEQYF. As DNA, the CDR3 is TGTGCCATCGGGGGACAGGGGGTGGGCGAGCAGTACTTC.

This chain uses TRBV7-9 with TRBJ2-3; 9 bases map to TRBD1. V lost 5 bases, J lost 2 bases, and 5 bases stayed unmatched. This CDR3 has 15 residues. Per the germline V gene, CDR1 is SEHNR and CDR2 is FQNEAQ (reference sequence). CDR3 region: CASSKGQGVTDTQYF. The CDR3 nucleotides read TGTGCCAGCAGCAAGGGACAGGGAGTCACAGATACGCAGTATTTT.

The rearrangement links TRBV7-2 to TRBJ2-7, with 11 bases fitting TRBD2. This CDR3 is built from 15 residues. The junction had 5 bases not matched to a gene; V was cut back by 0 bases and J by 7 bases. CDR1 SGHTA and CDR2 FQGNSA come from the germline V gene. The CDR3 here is CASSLAVAGGGEQYF. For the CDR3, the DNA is TGTGCCAGCAGCTTAGCGGTAGCGGGAGGGGGGGAGCAGTACTTC.

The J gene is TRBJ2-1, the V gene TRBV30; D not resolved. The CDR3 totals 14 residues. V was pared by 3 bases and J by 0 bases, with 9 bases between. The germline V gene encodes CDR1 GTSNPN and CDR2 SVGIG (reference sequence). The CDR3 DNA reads TGTGCCTGGAGGGACCTGAGCTCCTACAATGAGCAGTTCTTC. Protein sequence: CAWRDLSSYNEQFF.

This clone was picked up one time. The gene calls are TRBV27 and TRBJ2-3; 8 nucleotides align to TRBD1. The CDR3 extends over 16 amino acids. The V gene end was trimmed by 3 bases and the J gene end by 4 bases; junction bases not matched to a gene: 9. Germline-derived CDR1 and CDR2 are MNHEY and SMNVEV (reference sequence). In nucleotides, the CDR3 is TGTGCCAGCAGTTTGGCAGGGGGCGCGCTAGCAGATACGCAGTATTTT. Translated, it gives CASSLAGGALADTQYF.

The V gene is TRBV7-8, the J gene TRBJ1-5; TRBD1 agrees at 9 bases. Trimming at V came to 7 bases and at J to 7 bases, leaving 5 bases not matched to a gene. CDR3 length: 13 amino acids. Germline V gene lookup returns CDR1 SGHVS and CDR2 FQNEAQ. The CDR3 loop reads CASKQGAGQPQHF. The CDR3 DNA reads TGTGCCAGCAAACAGGGGGCTGGACAGCCCCAGCATTTT.

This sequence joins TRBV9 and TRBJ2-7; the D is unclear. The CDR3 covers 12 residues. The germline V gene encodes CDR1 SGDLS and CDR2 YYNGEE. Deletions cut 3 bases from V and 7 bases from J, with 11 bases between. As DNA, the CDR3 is TGTGCCAGCAGCGGAGGAGTGGGGGAGCAGTACTTC. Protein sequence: CASSGGVGEQYF. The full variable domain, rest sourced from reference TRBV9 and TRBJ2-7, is DSGVTQTPKHLITATGQRVTLRCSPRSGDLSVYWYQQSLDQGLQFLIQYYNGEERAKGNILERFSAQQFPDLHSELNLSSLELGDSALYFCASSGGVGEQYFGPGTRLTVT.

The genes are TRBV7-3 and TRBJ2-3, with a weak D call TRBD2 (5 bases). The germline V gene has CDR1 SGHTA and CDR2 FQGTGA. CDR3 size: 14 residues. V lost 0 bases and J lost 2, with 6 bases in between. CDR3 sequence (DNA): TGTGCCAGCAGCTTAACCCGGGACACAGATACGCAGTATTTT. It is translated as CASSLTRDTDTQYF.

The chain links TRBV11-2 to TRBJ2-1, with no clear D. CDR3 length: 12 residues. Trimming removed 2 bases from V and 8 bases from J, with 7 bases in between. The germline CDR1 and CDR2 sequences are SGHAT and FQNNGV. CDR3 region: CASSLRVDEQFF. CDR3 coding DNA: TGTGCCAGCAGCTTACGAGTAGATGAGCAGTTCTTC.

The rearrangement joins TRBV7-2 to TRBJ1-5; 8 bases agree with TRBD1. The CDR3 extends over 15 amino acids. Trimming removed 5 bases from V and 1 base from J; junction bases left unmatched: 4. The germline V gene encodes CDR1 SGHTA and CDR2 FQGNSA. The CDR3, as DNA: TGTGCCAGCAGCCAGGACAGGGTAAGCAATCAGCCCCAGCATTTT. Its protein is CASSQDRVSNQPQHF.

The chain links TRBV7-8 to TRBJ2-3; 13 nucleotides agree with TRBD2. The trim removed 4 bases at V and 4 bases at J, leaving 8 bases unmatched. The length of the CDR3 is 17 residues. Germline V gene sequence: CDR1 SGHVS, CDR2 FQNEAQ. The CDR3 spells CASSSSVLAGGPDTQYF. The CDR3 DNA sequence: TGTGCCAGCAGCTCCTCCGTACTAGCGGGAGGGCCAGATACGCAGTATTTT.

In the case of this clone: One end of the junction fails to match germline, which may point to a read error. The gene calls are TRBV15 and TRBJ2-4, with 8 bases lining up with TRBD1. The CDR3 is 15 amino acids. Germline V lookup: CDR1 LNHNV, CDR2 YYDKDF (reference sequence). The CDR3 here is CATSRDTTPGTGSNF. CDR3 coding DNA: TGTGCCACCAGCAGAGATACCACCCCGGGGACAGGATCGAACTTC.

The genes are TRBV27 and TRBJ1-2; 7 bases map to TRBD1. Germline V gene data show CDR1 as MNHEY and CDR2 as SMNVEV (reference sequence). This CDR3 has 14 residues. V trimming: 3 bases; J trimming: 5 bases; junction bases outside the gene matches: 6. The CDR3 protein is CASSLAGGEYGYTF. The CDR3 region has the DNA TGTGCCAGCAGTTTGGCAGGGGGGGAATATGGCTACACCTTC.

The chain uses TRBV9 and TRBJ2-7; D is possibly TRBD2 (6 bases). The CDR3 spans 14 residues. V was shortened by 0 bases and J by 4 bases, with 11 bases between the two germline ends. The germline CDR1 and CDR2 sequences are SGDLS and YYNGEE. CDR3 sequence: CASSVGGSGYEQYF. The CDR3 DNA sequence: TGTGCCAGCAGCGTAGGGGGTAGCGGATACGAGCAGTACTTC.

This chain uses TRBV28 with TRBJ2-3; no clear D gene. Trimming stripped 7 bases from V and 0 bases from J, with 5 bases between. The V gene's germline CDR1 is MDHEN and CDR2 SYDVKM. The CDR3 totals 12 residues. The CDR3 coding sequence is TGTGCCAGCATGGCGAGCACAGATACGCAGTATTTT. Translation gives CASMASTDTQYF.

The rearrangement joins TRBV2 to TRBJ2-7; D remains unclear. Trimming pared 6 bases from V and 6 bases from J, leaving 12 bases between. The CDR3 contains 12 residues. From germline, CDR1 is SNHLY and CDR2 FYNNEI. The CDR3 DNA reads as TGTGCCAGCAGCGGCCTTCGGGTCGAGCAGTACTTC. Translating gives CASSGLRVEQYF.

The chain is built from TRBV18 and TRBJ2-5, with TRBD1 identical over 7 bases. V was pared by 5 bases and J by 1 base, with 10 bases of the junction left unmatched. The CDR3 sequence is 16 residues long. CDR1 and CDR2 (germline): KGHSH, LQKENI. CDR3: CASSTRRDSSQETQYF. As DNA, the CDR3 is TGTGCCAGCTCAACCCGACGGGACAGCTCCCAAGAGACCCAGTACTTC.